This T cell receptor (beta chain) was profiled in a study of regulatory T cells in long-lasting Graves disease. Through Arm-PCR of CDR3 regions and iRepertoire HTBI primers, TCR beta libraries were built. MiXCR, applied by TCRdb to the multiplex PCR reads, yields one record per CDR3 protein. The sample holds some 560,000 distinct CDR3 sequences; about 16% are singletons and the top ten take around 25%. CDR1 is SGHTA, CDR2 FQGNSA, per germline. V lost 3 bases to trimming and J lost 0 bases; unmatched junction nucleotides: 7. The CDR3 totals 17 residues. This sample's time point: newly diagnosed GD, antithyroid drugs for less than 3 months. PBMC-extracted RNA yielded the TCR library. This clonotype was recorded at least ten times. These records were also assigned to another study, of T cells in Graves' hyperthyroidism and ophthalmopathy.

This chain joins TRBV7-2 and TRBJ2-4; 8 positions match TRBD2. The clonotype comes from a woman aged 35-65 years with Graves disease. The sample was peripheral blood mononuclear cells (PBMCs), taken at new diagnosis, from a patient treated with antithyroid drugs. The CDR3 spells CASSLGGGTLAKNIQYF. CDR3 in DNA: TGTGCCAGCAGCTTGGGCGGGGGGACCTTAGCCAAAAACATTCAGTACTTC.